These 29 T cell receptor beta chains share one sample of origin, sequenced in a study of metastatic and nonmetastatic thyroid tumors (dated by TCRdb to the early 2020s). The library was prepared using PCR. For sequencing, an Illumina HiSeq 4000 was employed. Through fastp at Q25 and MiXCR, TCRdb rebuilt clones from the public reads, retaining in-frame beta chains. The sample records tens of thousands of clones, about 15% of which are singletons. Around 3.3% of the sample belongs to the ten largest clones. No patient had received any treatment before thyroid surgery. Specimen: blood. The receptor set was obtained from a female donor with papillary thyroid cancer or a benign thyroid nodule (not recorded which). Some clones in this sample may be carry-over from other donors' samples.

A word on this clone: A single base separates this from a much larger clone, so it may be a read error. V and J are TRBV28 and TRBJ1-1; D is undetermined. V was cut by 5 bases and J by 1 base, with 23 bases left in between. The CDR3 loop spans 18 amino acids. CDR1 and CDR2 (germline): MDHEN, SYDVKM. The CDR3 region is CASSHGVGVLGPNTEAFF. DNA of the CDR3: TGTGCCAGCAGTCACGGGGTCGGGGTCTTAGGGCCGAACACTGAAGCTTTCTTT. The complete variable domain, with remaining parts taken from reference TRBV28 and TRBJ1-1, reads DVKVTQSSRYLVKRTGEKVFLECVQDMDHENMFWYRQDPGLGLRLIYFSYDVKMKEKGDIPEGYSVSREKKERFSLILESASTNQTSMYLCASSHGVGVLGPNTEAFFGQGTRLTVV.

This chain joins TRBV9 and TRBJ2-3; D possibly corresponds to TRBD1 (6 bases). Germline V gives CDR1 SGDLS, CDR2 YYNGEE. The CDR3 contains 15 residues. Trimming pared 6 bases from V and 4 bases from J, leaving 18 bases between. The CDR3 spells CASILSGQYADTQYF. The CDR3 nucleotides are TGTGCCAGCATCTTATCCGGACAGTACGCAGATACGCAGTATTTT.

Many counts were recorded for this clone. The chain combines TRBV15 with TRBJ2-4; a possible D gene is TRBD2 (6 bases). Germline V gene lookup returns CDR1 LNHNV and CDR2 YYDKDF (reference sequence). Trimming shortened V by 0 bases and J by 0 bases, and 12 bases separated the two germline ends. The CDR3 spans 17 residues. The CDR3 loop is CATSRDRGGIAKNIQYF. The DNA of the CDR3 is TGTGCCACCAGCAGAGATAGAGGAGGGATAGCCAAAAACATTCAGTACTTC.

This clone occurred a few times. This chain links TRBV20-1 with TRBJ2-5, with a tentative D call TRBD2 (6 bases). The CDR3 covers 14 residues. V lost 5 bases and J lost 5, with 18 bases in between. From germline, CDR1 is DFQATT and CDR2 SNEGSKA (reference sequence). The CDR3 DNA sequence: TGCAGTGCTGCGGGGTCGGGGATCGAGGAGACCCAGTACTTC. It is translated as CSAAGSGIEETQYF.

Ten or more counts support this clone. The CDR3 sequence: CASSLYPGTEAFF. CDR3 DNA: TGTGCCAGCAGCCTCTACCCGGGCACTGAAGCTTTCTTT. The chain is built from TRBV7-2 and TRBJ1-1; D unclear. Germline V lookup: CDR1 SGHTA, CDR2 FQGNSA. The V end lost 5 bases, the J end lost 4 bases, and 11 bases lay between the germline ends. The CDR3 runs 13 residues. The full variable domain, completed using reference TRBV7-2 and TRBJ1-1, is GAGVSQSPSNKVTEKGKDVELRCDPISGHTALYWYRQSLGQGLEFLIYFQGNSAPDKSGLPSDRFSAERTGGSVSTLTIQRTQQEDSAVYLCASSLYPGTEAFFGQGTRLTVV.

To note about this clone: The junction does not match germline at one end; this may be a read error. This same CDR3 is encoded by further DNA sequences in the sample. V usage is TRBV28 and J usage is TRBJ2-7; weak D call: TRBD1 (7 bases). The CDR3 contains 14 residues. Per germline, CDR1 MDHEN and CDR2 SYDVKM. CDR3 in amino acids: CASSSGGTSYEQYF. In nucleotides, the CDR3 is TGTGCCAGCAGTTCAGGGGGGACATCCTATGAGCAGTACTTC.

This clone was detected ten times or more. The J gene is TRBJ2-5, the V gene TRBV9; TRBD1 aligns across 7 bases. The germline CDR1 and CDR2 sequences are SGDLS and YYNGEE. The CDR3 has 14 amino acids. V shed 7 bases and J 2 bases; nucleotides not matched to a gene: 8. CDR3 residues: CASQTGLGQETQYF. The CDR3 bases are TGTGCCAGCCAGACAGGGCTGGGGCAAGAGACCCAGTACTTC.

The rearrangement uses TRBV6-1 and TRBJ2-1; D gene unclear. Trimming shortened V by 7 bases and J by 0 bases, and 10 bases separated the two germline ends. Looked up from germline, CDR1 is MNHNS and CDR2 is SASEGT. This CDR3 spans 14 amino acids. The CDR3 DNA reads TGTGCCAGCAATGCCCCGGACTCCTACAATGAGCAGTTCTTC. It is translated as CASNAPDSYNEQFF.

In this sample, this clone turned up a few times. The chain combines TRBV9 with TRBJ2-3; 8 nucleotides line up with TRBD1. The germline V gene encodes CDR1 SGDLS and CDR2 YYNGEE. The CDR3 sequence is 19 residues long. The ends lost 3 bases at V and 7 bases at J; junction bases unmatched: 22. The CDR3 nucleotides are TGTGCCAGCAGCGGATGGACAGGGAACCCCCACTCCCCCACCTATACGCAGTATTTT. It yields the protein CASSGWTGNPHSPTYTQYF. Combining the CDR3 with reference TRBV9 and TRBJ2-3 gives the whole variable domain DSGVTQTPKHLITATGQRVTLRCSPRSGDLSVYWYQQSLDQGLQFLIQYYNGEERAKGNILERFSAQQFPDLHSELNLSSLELGDSALYFCASSGWTGNPHSPTYTQYFGPGTRLTVL.

This clone was counted many times. The J gene is TRBJ2-7, the V gene TRBV20-1; 10 bases map to TRBD1. With V trimmed by 4 bases and J by 4 bases, 7 bases remained unmatched. The CDR3 is 14 residues long. The germline gives CDR1 DFQATT, CDR2 SNEGSKA (reference sequence). The CDR3 region has the DNA TGCAGTGCTATCCCGGGACAGGGGATATACGAGCAGTACTTC. Translation: CSAIPGQGIYEQYF.

This clone was recorded many times. The rearrangement joins TRBV10-3 to TRBJ2-4; D possibly uses TRBD1 or TRBD2 (5 bases each). Trimming pared 1 base from V and 1 base from J, leaving 5 bases between. Germline values: CDR1 ENHRY, CDR2 SYGVKD. This CDR3 comprises 14 residues. This CDR3 is CAISEWGAKNIQYF. The CDR3 nucleotides read TGTGCCATCAGTGAGTGGGGGGCCAAAAACATTCAGTACTTC.

Comment on this clone: This may stem from a read error, because a much larger clone lies one nucleotide away. The chain employs TRBV11-2 and TRBJ2-5, with 10 bases that match TRBD2. J gave up 7 bases and V 6 bases, and 20 bases lay outside the gene matches. Germline-derived CDR1 and CDR2 are SGHAT and FQNNGV. This CDR3 spans 18 amino acids. The CDR3 region has the DNA TGTGCCAGCAGTATTGGGCTGGGTGCAAGCGGGGGGGCAGGGACCCAGTACTTC. Translated: CASSIGLGASGGAGTQYF.

This clone was recorded at least ten times. The rearrangement joins TRBV2 to TRBJ1-5, with D tentatively TRBD1 (6 bases). The V gene's germline CDR1 is SNHLY and CDR2 FYNNEI. V lost 2 bases to trimming and J lost 2 bases, with 7 bases between them. The CDR3 totals 14 residues. The CDR3 DNA reads TGTGCCAGCAGTGAACGACAGGGCAATCAGCCCCAGCATTTT. Protein product: CASSERQGNQPQHF.

Many counts were recorded for this clone. The V and J genes are TRBV5-1 and TRBJ1-2, with D possibly matching TRBD1 (6 bases). There are 15 residues in the CDR3. Trimming left V 0 bases short and J 7 bases short, with 16 bases between. Germline lookup yields CDR1 SGHRS and CDR2 YFSETQ. The CDR3 here is CASSLVPGQGAGYTF. The CDR3 DNA reads TGCGCCAGCAGCTTGGTCCCGGGACAAGGGGCTGGCTACACCTTC.

Comment on this clone: This may arise from a read error, as a much more abundant clone is one base away. The sample contains more than one DNA sequence encoding this CDR3. The chain uses TRBV4-1 and TRBJ2-7; D is possibly TRBD2 (6 bases). Germline CDR1 is MGHRA and CDR2 is YSYEKL. With 3 bases removed from V and 2 bases from J, the gap between germline ends came to 14 bases. The CDR3 length is 15 residues. As DNA, the CDR3 is TGCGCCAGCAGCCACCTTAGCGGTACGACCTACGAGCAGTACTTC. Protein: CASSHLSGTTYEQYF.

This clone was seen repeatedly, ten times or more. The chain combines TRBV6-2 or TRBV6-3 with TRBJ2-5; 7 nucleotides align to TRBD2. Germline V gene lookup returns CDR1 MNHEY and CDR2 SVGEGT. The CDR3 contains 14 residues. Trimming cost V 4 bases and J 5 bases; bases outside gene matches: 7. CDR3 amino acids: CASSSHSGRETQYF. The CDR3 nucleotides are TGTGCCAGCAGTTCTCACTCCGGGAGGGAGACCCAGTACTTC.

This clone has a count of ten or more. The gene calls are TRBV7-8 and TRBJ2-1; 8 bases line up with TRBD2. The CDR3 extends over 13 amino acids. The germline V gene has CDR1 SGHVS and CDR2 FQNEAQ. The junction had 3 bases not matched to a gene; V was cut back by 3 bases and J by 8 bases. CDR3: CASSFRGGDEQFF. The DNA for the CDR3 is TGTGCCAGCAGCTTCCGGGGGGGCGATGAGCAGTTCTTC.

This clone has at least ten counts. V is TRBV20-1 and J is TRBJ2-1; a possible D gene is TRBD2 (5 bases). Germline loops: CDR1 DFQATT, CDR2 SNEGSKA (reference sequence). The CDR3 sequence is 13 residues long. V gave up 0 bases and J gave up 4 bases, with 7 bases separating them. The CDR3 DNA reads as TGCAGTGCTAGAGATTCGGGGTACAATGAGCAGTTCTTC. Translating gives CSARDSGYNEQFF.

In the case of this clone: This may come from a read error, since a much larger clone is one base off. V and J are TRBV7-6 and TRBJ2-4; either TRBD1 or TRBD2 may supply D (6 bases each). Deletions cut 0 bases from V and 3 bases from J, with 18 bases between. This CDR3 is built from 18 residues. CDR1 is SGHVS, CDR2 FNYEAQ, per germline. The CDR3, as DNA: TGTGCCAGCAGCTTAGCGGTATCGGGGGCGGCGGGCAAAAACATTCAGTACTTC. Its translation: CASSLAVSGAAGKNIQYF. Full variable domain (missing parts from reference TRBV7-6 and TRBJ2-4): GAGVSQSPRYKVTKRGQDVALRCDPISGHVSLYWYRQALGQGPEFLTYFNYEAQQDKSGLPNDRFSAERPEGSISTLTIQRTEQRDSAMYRCASSLAVSGAAGKNIQYFGAGTRLSVL.

This clone was found many times. The rearrangement links TRBV9 to TRBJ1-2, with a possible D match to TRBD1 (5 bases). The CDR3 extends over 16 amino acids. Deletions cut 4 bases from V and 3 bases from J, with 19 bases between. From germline, CDR1 is SGDLS and CDR2 YYNGEE. The DNA for the CDR3 is TGTGCCAGCAGCCCTCGAATGACAGCTCTCTACTATGGCTACACCTTC. It encodes CASSPRMTALYYGYTF.

This clone showed up many times. V usage is TRBV2 and J usage is TRBJ2-5; TRBD1 aligns across 9 bases. The V and J ends lost 9 bases and 5 bases, in that order; junction bases with no gene match: 13. Germline V gene data show CDR1 as SNHLY and CDR2 as FYNNEI. The CDR3 loop spans 15 amino acids. The CDR3 region is CASLQGATPAETQYF. As DNA, the CDR3 is TGTGCCAGTTTACAGGGGGCTACGCCAGCGGAGACCCAGTACTTC.

V is TRBV30 and J is TRBJ2-1, with 7 bases aligning to TRBD2. Germline V gene sequence: CDR1 GTSNPN, CDR2 SVGIG (reference sequence). The CDR3 runs to 13 residues. Trimming at V came to 4 bases and at J to 6 bases, leaving 6 bases not matched to a gene. The CDR3 loop is CAWTTGGGNEQFF. CDR3 coding DNA: TGTGCCTGGACTACGGGAGGCGGCAATGAGCAGTTCTTC.

This clone was found many times. The rearrangement uses TRBV28 and TRBJ1-3; no clear D. The CDR3 is made up of 14 amino acids. V was cut by 7 bases and J by 3 bases, with 13 bases left in between. The V gene's germline CDR1 is MDHEN and CDR2 SYDVKM. In DNA form, the CDR3 reads TGTGCCAGCAACCCCCTCGGGGTTGGAAACACCATATATTTT. Its translation is CASNPLGVGNTIYF.

In this sample, this clone turned up a few times. A much larger clone sits a single nucleotide away, making a read error possible. The chain joins TRBV6-1 to TRBJ1-5, with no clear D. V lost 5 bases to trimming and J lost 4 bases, with 15 bases between them. The CDR3 length is 15 residues. CDR1 and CDR2 from the germline V gene are MNHNS and SASEGT. DNA for the CDR3: TGTGCCAGCAGTTTGGAGGGTGGATGGAATCAGCCCCAGCATTTT. Its translation: CASSLEGGWNQPQHF.

Details on this clone: The CDR3 carries no conserved terminal phenylalanine or tryptophan, so it likely arises from a read error. The V gene is TRBV6-1, the J gene TRBJ2-7; 7 nucleotides line up with TRBD1. This CDR3 is built from 14 residues. Germline lookup yields CDR1 MNHNS and CDR2 SASEGT. CDR3 region: CASRTRTGRYDQYL. The CDR3 DNA is TGTGCCAGCCGCACCAGGACAGGACGCTACGATCAGTACCTC.

Many counts were recorded for this clone. The chain combines TRBV10-2 with TRBJ2-7; D could derive from TRBD1 or TRBD2 (6 bases each). The germline V and J ends were trimmed by 0 bases and 3 bases, with 12 bases remaining between them. Germline V lookup: CDR1 WSHSY, CDR2 SAAADI. The CDR3 covers 15 residues. The CDR3 spells CASSESSGAVYEQYF. The CDR3, as DNA: TGCGCCAGCAGTGAGTCTTCGGGGGCCGTCTACGAGCAGTACTTC.

This clone was recorded at least ten times. The rearrangement uses TRBV9 and TRBJ2-7; D gene ambiguous. The CDR3 totals 15 residues. The V end lost 0 bases, the J end lost 0 bases, and 10 bases lay between the germline ends. Germline assignment: CDR1 SGDLS and CDR2 YYNGEE. The CDR3 DNA follows: TGTGCCAGCAGCGTAGAGAGTGATAGCTCCTACGAGCAGTACTTC. Amino acids: CASSVESDSSYEQYF.

This clone was counted many times. The chain couples TRBV5-1 to TRBJ1-4; 7 bases match TRBD1. The CDR3 totals 19 residues. Germline V gene data show CDR1 as SGHRS and CDR2 as YFSETQ. Unmatched junction bases numbered 14, after V lost 0 bases and J lost 3 bases. In DNA, the CDR3 is TGCGCCAGCAGCTTGGTAAAGGGGGCTACGGCGCTACCTAATGAAAAACTGTTTTTT. Translating gives CASSLVKGATALPNEKLFF.

The V call is TRBV11-1, the J call TRBJ1-6, with 7 bases identical to TRBD1. CDR3 size: 17 residues. The V segment lost 5 bases and the J segment 6 bases; nucleotides outside the gene matches: 13. Germline CDR1 is SGHAT and CDR2 is FQDESV (reference sequence). In DNA, the CDR3 is TGTGCCAGCAGCGCGCTTGGTAGGGACAGACTTAATTCACCCCTCCACTTT. It codes for CASSALGRDRLNSPLHF.